The entry below describes one T cell receptor beta chain. Its cognate antigen is unknown. The CDR3 contains 15 residues. Losses at the gene ends were 5 bases for V and 0 bases for J; bases not matched to a gene: 4. Germline CDR1 MNHEY, CDR2 SVGAGI. PCR primers comprised 60 Vbeta and 13 Jbeta primers. Data came from immunoSEQ multiplex PCR; TCRdb stores just in-frame clones and leaves some out. The table shows about 140,000 clones, with approximately 82% occurring only once. The data originate from a study of cytomegalovirus exposure and HLA in healthy donors. Whole-study findings and limits: Later examination showed HLA-associated TCR beta chains had greater clonal expansion than equally common others. The authors considered a cluster of highly shared sequence variants likely to be a sequencing artifact.

V gene TRBV6-5 combines with J gene TRBJ1-3, with 7 bases lining up with TRBD1. This receptor was obtained from a man between 18 and 35 years old in good health and CMV-seropositive. The sample comprised PBMCs. DNA for the CDR3: TGTGCCAGCAGTGGGGGACAGCTCTCTGGAAACACCATATATTTT. Its protein is CASSGGQLSGNTIYF.